The 27 T cell receptor beta chains given below trace back to one sample, sequenced in a study of T-cell memory formation after mild COVID-19. TCRdb independently ran MiXCR on the 5' RACE reads; one entry per CDR3 protein. The sample yields roughly 450,000 distinct CDR3 sequences, roughly 18% seen once. Sequences were obtained from PBMCs or a T cell subset sorted from them (not recorded which). Receptors were obtained from a man between 18 and 29 years old who had mild COVID-19 (a few samples of this study predate the infection). Cell type and time point are not known.

The CDR3 loop is CASSPGTSGLEQFF. The CDR3 DNA sequence: TGTGCCAGCAGTCCCGGGACTAGCGGGTTGGAGCAGTTCTTC. This rearrangement joins TRBV28 to TRBJ2-1; 12 bases line up with TRBD2. Germline CDR1 and CDR2: MDHEN and SYDVKM. This CDR3 has 14 amino acids. V lost 5 bases, J lost 10 bases, and 6 bases stayed unmatched.

This clonotype was found a few times. V gene TRBV6-2 or TRBV6-3 combines with J gene TRBJ1-6; the D is unclear. V was pared by 7 bases and J by 10 bases, with 14 bases between. The length of the CDR3 is 13 residues. Germline V gene data show CDR1 as MNHEY and CDR2 as SVGEGT. CDR3 nucleotides: TGTGCCAGCAACCCGACGACATCCTCACCCCTCCACTTT. Translation gives CASNPTTSSPLHF.

The rearrangement joins TRBV4-3 to TRBJ2-3; D ambiguous. V was cut by 1 base and J by 4 bases, with 12 bases left in between. This CDR3 region has 15 residues. Germline-derived CDR1 and CDR2 are LGHNA and YSLEER. The chain's CDR3 is CASSQAAGGADTQYF. CDR3 in DNA: TGCGCCAGCAGCCAAGCGGCCGGCGGCGCAGATACGCAGTATTTT.

This chain uses TRBV7-6 with TRBJ2-5; 12 nucleotides line up with TRBD2. This CDR3 comprises 15 residues. The ends lost 4 bases at V and 9 bases at J; junction bases unmatched: 9. Germline V lookup: CDR1 SGHVS, CDR2 FNYEAQ. CDR3 region: CASSWTSGVGEAQYF. As DNA, the CDR3 is TGTGCCAGCAGCTGGACTAGCGGGGTAGGGGAGGCCCAGTACTTC.

The chain has TRBV4-1 and TRBJ1-2; D not resolved. Germline CDR1 MGHRA, CDR2 YSYEKL. This CDR3 is 17 amino acids long. V lost 0 bases to trimming and J lost 0 bases, with 14 bases between them. DNA of the CDR3: TGCGCCAGCAGCCAAGAACCCCGGATTAGACCTAACTATGGCTACACCTTC. As protein: CASSQEPRIRPNYGYTF.

The chain joins TRBV12-3 or TRBV12-4 to TRBJ1-3; possibly TRBD1 for D (6 bases). Trimming removed 7 bases at V and 7 bases at J, with 17 bases between. The CDR3 is 14 residues long. The CDR3 spells CASTIVGGMNTIYF. DNA of the CDR3: TGTGCCAGCACCATAGTAGGGGGGATGAACACCATATATTTT.

J is TRBJ1-5 and V is TRBV6-2 or TRBV6-3; D ambiguous. The CDR3 has 14 amino acids. The germline V and J ends were trimmed by 1 base and 5 bases, with 9 bases remaining between them. Germline V CDR1 and CDR2: MNHEY, SVGEGT. The CDR3 sequence is CASSYWTADQPQHF. In DNA, the CDR3 is TGTGCCAGCAGTTACTGGACTGCAGATCAGCCCCAGCATTTT.

In DNA form, the CDR3 reads TGCAGTGCTAGCCAGCCGGCCTCTGGAAACACCATATATTTT. Translation gives CSASQPASGNTIYF. This chain joins TRBV20-1 and TRBJ1-3; the D is unclear. Germline V gives CDR1 DFQATT, CDR2 SNEGSKA (reference sequence). Trimming left V 3 bases short and J 0 bases short, with 9 bases between. The CDR3 runs to 14 residues.

The chain couples TRBV4-3 to TRBJ1-2; the match to TRBD1 covers 9 bases. The CDR3 spans 16 residues. With 0 bases clipped from V and 2 bases from J, the junction kept 4 bases outside the gene matches. CDR1 is LGHNA and CDR2 is YSLEER in the germline V gene. The CDR3 spells CASSQERDRENYGYTF. The CDR3 DNA is TGCGCCAGCAGCCAAGAAAGGGACAGGGAGAACTATGGCTACACCTTC.

Only a few counts were recorded for this clonotype. Written as DNA, the CDR3 is TGCGCCAGCAGCGCAGAACCGGGGGTCGTGAACACTGAAGCTTTCTTT. Protein product: CASSAEPGVVNTEAFF. The chain employs TRBV4-1 and TRBJ1-1; TRBD1 might be the D (5 bases). CDR3 length: 16 residues. Trimming cost V 5 bases and J 0 bases, with 16 bases left between them. Germline CDR1 reads MGHRA; CDR2 reads YSYEKL.

This clonotype has only a few counts. The rearrangement links TRBV6-5 to TRBJ2-7; 7 bases agree with TRBD1. Per germline, CDR1 MNHEY and CDR2 SVGAGI. V trimming: 6 bases; J trimming: 0 bases; junction bases outside the gene matches: 8. There are 15 residues in the CDR3. In nucleotides, the CDR3 is TGTGCCAGCAGCGAGACAGGGCCCAGCTCCTACGAGCAGTACGTC. This gives the protein CASSETGPSSYEQYV.

V usage is TRBV5-1 and J usage is TRBJ2-7; D not resolved. Germline V gives CDR1 SGHRS, CDR2 YFSETQ. Trimming cost V 3 bases and J 1 base, with 17 bases left between them. The CDR3 consists of 16 residues. The CDR3 sequence: CASSSALSARSYEQYF. CDR3 sequence (DNA): TGCGCCAGCAGCTCGGCGTTGTCGGCTAGGTCCTACGAGCAGTACTTC.

The rearrangement joins TRBV7-2 to TRBJ2-7; 9 bases are a match to TRBD1. Germline V lookup: CDR1 SGHTA, CDR2 FQGNSA. Trimming cost V 3 bases and J 5 bases; bases outside gene matches: 14. The CDR3 spans 17 residues. The CDR3 spells CASSFLGQGYIRDEQYF. The CDR3 DNA reads TGTGCCAGCAGCTTCTTGGGACAGGGATACATACGGGACGAGCAGTACTTC.

This clonotype has at least ten counts. This chain joins TRBV6-5 and TRBJ1-2, with D possibly matching TRBD1 (6 bases). The CDR3 is made up of 13 amino acids. The V gene's germline CDR1 is MNHEY and CDR2 SVGAGI. Deletions cut 7 bases from V and 7 bases from J, with 16 bases between. Written as DNA, the CDR3 is TGTGCCAGCACCGAAACTTCAGGGGTTGGCTACACCTTC. It codes for CASTETSGVGYTF.

This clonotype turned up a few times. The chain combines TRBV5-1 with TRBJ2-1, with 13 bases identical to TRBD2. Germline loops: CDR1 SGHRS, CDR2 YFSETQ. V was clipped by 3 bases and J by 8 bases; unmatched bases: 8. CDR3 length equals 16 residues. The CDR3 nucleotides read TGCGCCAGCAGCTACGGACTAGCGGGGGTCCCCCATGAGCAGTTCTTC. Its translation is CASSYGLAGVPHEQFF. Based on the CDR3 plus reference TRBV5-1 and TRBJ2-1, the full variable domain is KAGVTQTPRYLIKTRGQQVTLSCSPISGHRSVSWYQQTPGQGLQFLFEYFSETQRNKGNFPGRFSGRQFSNSRSEMNVSTLELGDSALYLCASSYGLAGVPHEQFFGPGTRLTVL.

The chain uses TRBV7-3 and TRBJ2-1; 7 bases fit TRBD2. Per germline, CDR1 SGHTA and CDR2 FQGTGA. The CDR3 runs to 15 residues. The J segment lost 6 bases and the V segment lost 4 bases, leaving 9 bases of the junction unmatched. The CDR3 is CASSSVAGYINEQFF. The CDR3 region has the DNA TGTGCCAGCAGCTCCGTAGCGGGTTACATCAATGAGCAGTTCTTC. The whole variable domain, filled in from reference TRBV7-3 and TRBJ2-1, reads GAGVSQTPSNKVTEKGKYVELRCDPISGHTALYWYRQSLGQGPEFLIYFQGTGAADDSGLPNDRFFAVRPEGSVSTLKIQRTERGDSAVYLCASSSVAGYINEQFFGPGTRLTVL.

A few counts support this clonotype. This rearrangement joins TRBV7-2 to TRBJ2-3; TRBD2 aligns across 14 bases. Germline CDR1 and CDR2: SGHTA and FQGNSA. CDR3 length: 16 residues. V gave up 5 bases and J gave up 5 bases; unmatched junction bases: 6. The chain's CDR3 is CASSPATSGGGDTQYF. The CDR3 DNA follows: TGTGCCAGCAGCCCAGCGACTAGCGGGGGGGGAGATACGCAGTATTTT.

This clonotype was found a few times. In DNA form, the CDR3 reads TGTGCCAGCAGGTCGGGGGTCGGGGAGACCCAGTACTTC. This gives the protein CASRSGVGETQYF. This chain links TRBV7-3 with TRBJ2-5, with a possible D match to TRBD2 (6 bases). CDR1 and CDR2 (germline): SGHTA, FQGTGA. This CDR3 has 13 residues. The V and J ends lost 6 bases and 5 bases respectively, with 13 bases between them.

This chain uses TRBV12-5 with TRBJ2-1, with D unresolved. V was shortened by 6 bases and J by 8 bases, with 8 bases between the two germline ends. CDR1 and CDR2 (germline): LGHNT, FRNRAP. CDR3 length: 11 residues. Here the CDR3 DNA reads TGTGCTAGTGGCTCCGAGGATGAGCAGTTCTTC. Translated, it gives CASGSEDEQFF.

This clonotype showed up just a few times. The V and J genes are TRBV7-9 and TRBJ2-5, with a tentative D call TRBD1 (6 bases). The CDR3 sequence is 11 residues long. Germline loops: CDR1 SEHNR, CDR2 FQNEAQ (reference sequence). Trimming took off 9 bases at V and 5 bases at J, with 10 bases between the two ends. The CDR3 spells CASQGRETQYF. The CDR3 DNA reads as TGTGCCAGTCAGGGGCGGGAGACCCAGTACTTC.

In this sample, this clonotype turned up many times. The rearrangement uses TRBV20-1 and TRBJ2-1; D perhaps matches TRBD2 (5 bases). CDR3 length: 14 amino acids. Germline V gene data show CDR1 as DFQATT and CDR2 as SNEGSKA (reference sequence). The V end was cut by 4 bases, the J end by 0 bases, with 10 bases between. The CDR3 DNA is TGCAGTGCTATCGGGGAGAGCTCCTACAATGAGCAGTTCTTC. As protein: CSAIGESSYNEQFF.

This clonotype was counted a few times. V and J are TRBV24-1 and TRBJ2-2; D might be TRBD1 (6 bases). Looked up from germline, CDR1 is KGHDR and CDR2 is SFDVKD. V dropped 8 bases and J dropped 5 bases, with 8 bases sitting between them. The CDR3 length is 12 residues. DNA of the CDR3: TGTGCCACCATAGGGGGAACCGGGGAGCTGTTTTTT. Translated: CATIGGTGELFF.

The gene calls are TRBV5-1 and TRBJ2-7; 10 bases align to TRBD1. J gave up 6 bases and V 3 bases, and 9 bases lay outside the gene matches. The germline V gene encodes CDR1 SGHRS and CDR2 YFSETQ. This CDR3 region has 15 residues. This CDR3 is CASSSPDRGLGEQYF. CDR3 coding DNA: TGCGCCAGCAGCTCCCCGGACAGGGGGTTAGGCGAGCAGTACTTC.

This clonotype has more than one count but fewer than ten. The gene calls are TRBV27 and TRBJ2-1; a possible D gene is TRBD1 (7 bases). Trimming cost V 3 bases and J 3 bases, with 12 bases left between them. Germline assignment: CDR1 MNHEY and CDR2 SMNVEV (reference sequence). This CDR3 has 15 residues. Here the CDR3 reads CASSFRGVGYNEQFF. The CDR3 bases are TGTGCCAGCAGTTTCAGGGGGGTAGGCTACAATGAGCAGTTCTTC.

The gene calls are TRBV27 and TRBJ1-6; no clear D. Trimming left V 2 bases short and J 3 bases short, with 5 bases between. The CDR3 sequence is 14 residues long. CDR1 MNHEY and CDR2 SMNVEV come from the germline V gene (reference sequence). The CDR3 reads CASSLSYYNSPLHF. The CDR3 DNA follows: TGTGCCAGCAGTTTAAGCTACTATAATTCACCCCTCCACTTT.

The DNA of the CDR3 is TGTGCCAGCAGTTTAACAGGGCCATCCTACAATGAGCAGTTCTTC. Its protein is CASSLTGPSYNEQFF. The V and J genes are TRBV28 and TRBJ2-1; TRBD1 is a possible D gene (6 bases). CDR1 is MDHEN and CDR2 is SYDVKM in the germline V gene. The ends were cut back, 2 bases at V and 1 base at J, with 9 bases in the middle. The CDR3 loop spans 15 amino acids.

V is TRBV15 and J is TRBJ1-5; no clear D. V was cut by 3 bases and J by 2 bases, with 14 bases left in between. This CDR3 comprises 16 residues. Per the germline V gene, CDR1 is LNHNV and CDR2 is YYDKDF (reference sequence). CDR3 region: CATSRLSWYGNQPQHF. DNA of the CDR3: TGTGCCACCAGCAGGCTCAGTTGGTACGGCAATCAGCCCCAGCATTTT.